The 10 T cell receptor beta chains below all came from one sample that was sequenced in a study of blood T cell repertoires in COVID-19. Generated by immunoSEQ multiplex PCR, the TCRdb table keeps only in-frame clones and is missing some. The sample holds around 170,000 clones, about 86% seen once. What was sequenced was peripheral blood. These TCRs come from a man aged 50-60 years with active or convalescent COVID-19.

The chain has TRBV15 and TRBJ1-5; 7 positions match TRBD1. The V segment lost 0 bases and the J segment 0 bases; nucleotides outside the gene matches: 2. This CDR3 comprises 16 residues. Germline V gene lookup returns CDR1 LNHNV and CDR2 YYDKDF (reference sequence). The CDR3 region is CATSREGGYSNQPQHF. CDR3 in DNA: TGTGCCACCAGCAGAGAAGGGGGCTATAGCAATCAGCCCCAGCATTTT.

The rearrangement links TRBV19 to TRBJ2-3, with 12 bases that match TRBD2. Losses at the gene ends were 5 bases for V and 0 bases for J; bases not matched to a gene: 3. From germline, CDR1 is LNHDA and CDR2 SQIVND (reference sequence). The CDR3 has 16 amino acids. This CDR3 reads CASSFGTSGSTDTQYF. The CDR3 nucleotides are TGTGCCAGTAGTTTCGGGACTAGCGGGAGCACAGATACGCAGTATTTT.

This clone was counted only a few times. This chain uses TRBV7-2 with TRBJ2-5; D is unclear. Trimming pared 3 bases from V and 6 bases from J, leaving 11 bases between. This CDR3 comprises 13 residues. Germline values: CDR1 SGHTA, CDR2 FQGNSA. The CDR3 loop reads CASSFPSVQTQYF. CDR3 nucleotides: TGTGCCAGCAGCTTCCCCTCAGTCCAGACCCAGTACTTC.

The rearrangement uses TRBV3-1 (or the pseudogene TRBV3-2) and TRBJ2-2; D is unresolved. V was trimmed by 3 bases and J by 4 bases, leaving 6 bases between them. The CDR3 is made up of 13 amino acids. Germline CDR1 LGHDT, CDR2 YNNKEL (reference sequence). The CDR3 DNA reads TGTGCCAGCAGCCAGGAGATCACCGGGGAGCTGTTTTTT. Amino acid sequence: CASSQEITGELFF.

The CDR3 DNA reads as TGTGCCAGCTCATCAACAGCCGGGGGCTCCTACGAGCAGTACTTC. Its translation: CASSSTAGGSYEQYF. V gene TRBV18 combines with J gene TRBJ2-7, with D possibly matching TRBD2 (6 bases). Germline V lookup: CDR1 KGHSH, CDR2 LQKENI. Trimming pared 5 bases from V and 0 bases from J, leaving 14 bases between. CDR3 size: 15 residues.

On this clone: In the same sample, other DNA sequences code for this CDR3. The chain is built from TRBV2 and TRBJ2-5; no clear D. The germline V gene encodes CDR1 SNHLY and CDR2 FYNNEI. V lost 6 bases and J 5 bases, leaving 7 bases between the germline ends. The CDR3 totals 11 residues. DNA of the CDR3: TGTGCCAGCAGCCCTCAGGAGACCCAGTACTTC. Translated: CASSPQETQYF.

The rearrangement uses TRBV7-2 and TRBJ1-4; 9 bases match TRBD1. Germline V gives CDR1 SGHTA, CDR2 FQGNSA. This CDR3 comprises 15 residues. V shed 4 bases, J shed 2 bases, and the junction held 2 bases outside the gene matches. The CDR3 DNA is TGTGCCAGCAGCTACGGGACAGGGACTAATGAAAAACTGTTTTTT. Translating it yields CASSYGTGTNEKLFF.

This clone was seen a single time. The chain is built from TRBV29-1 and TRBJ1-4; 8 bases are a match to TRBD1. Trimming at V came to 3 bases and at J to 8 bases, leaving 5 bases not matched to a gene. The germline gives CDR1 SQVTM, CDR2 ANQGSEA. The CDR3 totals 13 residues. The CDR3 bases are TGCAGCGTTGATTCAGGGGGCGACGAAAAACTGTTTTTT. It translates to CSVDSGGDEKLFF.

This chain joins TRBV5-4 and TRBJ2-1; 11 bases match TRBD2. Germline lookup yields CDR1 SGHNT and CDR2 YYREEE (reference sequence). Trimming cost V 5 bases and J 3 bases; bases outside gene matches: 4. The CDR3 consists of 15 residues. The chain's CDR3 is CASREGLADYNEQFF. CDR3 coding DNA: TGTGCCAGCAGGGAGGGACTAGCGGACTACAATGAGCAGTTCTTC.

A word on this clone: Because the CDR3's place on the DNA is in doubt, the DNA is left out and the CDR3 is given as listed by TCRdb. The chain employs TRBV12-5 and TRBJ2-1; whether TRBD2, the table's D call, matches the DNA was not checked. From germline, CDR1 is LGHNT and CDR2 FRNRAP. The CDR3 numbers 14 amino acids, ends counted. The CDR3 region is CASGFAAGSNIGLF.